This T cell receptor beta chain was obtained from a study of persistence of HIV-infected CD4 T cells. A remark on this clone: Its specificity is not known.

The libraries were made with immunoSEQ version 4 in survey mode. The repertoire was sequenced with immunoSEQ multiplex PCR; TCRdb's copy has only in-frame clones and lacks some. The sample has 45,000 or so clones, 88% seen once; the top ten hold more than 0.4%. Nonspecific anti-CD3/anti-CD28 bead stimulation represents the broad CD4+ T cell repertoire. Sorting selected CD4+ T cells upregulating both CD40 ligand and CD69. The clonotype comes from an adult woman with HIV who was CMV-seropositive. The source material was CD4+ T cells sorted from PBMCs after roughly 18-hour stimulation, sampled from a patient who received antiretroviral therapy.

The chain's CDR3 is CASSWGGYTEAFF. CDR3 coding DNA: TGTGCCAGCAGCTGGGGTGGTTACACTGAAGCTTTCTTT. The genes are TRBV5-5 and TRBJ1-1; no firm D call. V shed 3 bases and J shed 3 bases, with 9 bases lying between them. The CDR3 covers 13 residues. Germline V gene sequence: CDR1 SGHKS, CDR2 YYEKEE (reference sequence).